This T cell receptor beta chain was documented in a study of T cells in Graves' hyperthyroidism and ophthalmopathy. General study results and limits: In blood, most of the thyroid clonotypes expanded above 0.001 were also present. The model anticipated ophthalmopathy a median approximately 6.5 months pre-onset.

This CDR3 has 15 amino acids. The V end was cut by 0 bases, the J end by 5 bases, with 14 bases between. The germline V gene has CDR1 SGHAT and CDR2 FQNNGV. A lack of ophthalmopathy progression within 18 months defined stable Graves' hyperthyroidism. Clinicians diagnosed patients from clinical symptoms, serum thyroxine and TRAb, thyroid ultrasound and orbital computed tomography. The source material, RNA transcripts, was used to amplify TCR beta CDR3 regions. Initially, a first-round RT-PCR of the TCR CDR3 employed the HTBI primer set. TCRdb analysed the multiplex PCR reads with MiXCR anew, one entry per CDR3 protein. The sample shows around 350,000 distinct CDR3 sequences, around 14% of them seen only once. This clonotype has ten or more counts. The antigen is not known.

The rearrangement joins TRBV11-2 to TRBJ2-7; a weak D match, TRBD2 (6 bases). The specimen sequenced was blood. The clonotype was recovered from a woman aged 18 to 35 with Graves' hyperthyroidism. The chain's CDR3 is CASSLDVGGTHEQYF. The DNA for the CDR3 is TGTGCCAGCAGCTTAGATGTGGGGGGTACCCACGAGCAGTACTTC.